The entry below gives a single T cell receptor (beta chain) sequence along with its context. Antigen: not known. CDR3 length: 13 residues. Germline-derived CDR1 and CDR2 are MDHEN and SYDVKM. Trimming took 9 bases from V and 4 from J, leaving 15 bases between them. The entry originates in a study of T-cell reconstitution after alpha-beta-depleted transplantation in children. The study, taken as a whole, reports: Several hundred expanded graft clones reportedly gave rise to the alpha-beta T cells present about two months after transplant. The study traced high day-60 TCRbeta diversity in some patients to surviving recipient T cells and thymic progenitors. By one year post-transplant, T-cell counts and diversity largely arose from T cells that were newly produced.

TCRbeta library preparation incorporated unique molecular identifiers. TCRdb passed the PCR reads through MiXCR, listing each CDR3 protein once. This table has tens of thousands of distinct CDR3 sequences, 35% to 55% appearing once. The receptor was derived from a male patient younger than 18 who had a stem cell transplant for acute lymphoblastic leukemia, so the T cells may come from the graft donor. The sample here was PBMCs, mostly from graft donor cells, taken 360 days after TCRalphabeta/CD19-depleted stem cell transplant. The chain uses TRBV28 and TRBJ2-5; D tentatively fits TRBD1 or TRBD2 (5 bases each). The CDR3 bases are TGTGCCAGTACTGAGGGGTACCGAGAGACCCAGTACTTC. Amino acids: CASTEGYRETQYF.